These 30 T cell receptor beta chains originate from one sample sequenced in a study of T cells after yellow fever vaccination. TCRdb called the 5' RACE reads again in MiXCR, with one record for every CDR3 protein. The sample consists of about 400,000 distinct CDR3 sequences, roughly 6.1% of them appearing once. The specimen comprised PBMCs, sampled 5 days after the yellow fever booster vaccination. The receptors stem from a man aged 25-45 years who received the YFV17D yellow fever vaccine.

This clonotype was detected ten times or more. The gene calls are TRBV28 and TRBJ2-5; D is ambiguous. Germline CDR1 and CDR2: MDHEN and SYDVKM. The CDR3 runs 13 residues. V lost 8 bases to trimming and J lost 2 bases, with 12 bases between them. CDR3 nucleotides: TGTGCCAGCCGGTATAGAGGACAAGAGACCCAGTACTTC. Translated: CASRYRGQETQYF.

This clonotype was observed at least ten times. The chain carries TRBV28 and TRBJ2-6; 7 positions match TRBD2. Germline CDR1 and CDR2: MDHEN and SYDVKM. V shed 11 bases and J 1 base; nucleotides not matched to a gene: 11. This CDR3 region has 16 residues. In nucleotides, the CDR3 is TGTGCCGCGTTTGGTCGGGGGGATTCTGGGGCCAACGTCCTGACTTTC. It codes for CAAFGRGDSGANVLTF.

This clonotype has a handful of counts. The genes are TRBV18 and TRBJ2-2; 9 bases line up with TRBD2. The germline gives CDR1 KGHSH, CDR2 LQKENI. This CDR3 is 17 amino acids long. J gave up 6 bases and V 0 bases, and 8 bases lay outside the gene matches. The CDR3 loop reads CASSPPLAGGPSGELFF. CDR3 nucleotide sequence: TGTGCCAGCTCACCACCTTTGGCGGGAGGGCCTTCCGGGGAGCTGTTTTTT. The full variable domain, with the rest looked up from reference TRBV18 and TRBJ2-2, is NAGVMQNPRHLVRRRGQEARLRCSPMKGHSHVYWYRQLPEEGLKFMVYLQKENIIDESGMPKERFSAEFPKEGPSILRIQQVVRGDSAAYFCASSPPLAGGPSGELFFGEGSRLTVL.

This clonotype was counted a few times. V gene TRBV30 combines with J gene TRBJ2-2, with D possibly being TRBD1 (5 bases). CDR3 length: 13 residues. Germline CDR1 is GTSNPN and CDR2 is SVGIG (reference sequence). V was pared by 5 bases and J by 1 base, with 8 bases between. CDR3 in DNA: TGTGCCTGGGGCAGGGTGAACACCGGGGAGCTGTTTTTT. Protein sequence: CAWGRVNTGELFF.

In this sample, this clonotype turned up many times. This rearrangement joins TRBV7-2 to TRBJ2-2, with D perhaps matching TRBD1 or TRBD2 (5 bases each). Germline V CDR1 and CDR2: SGHTA, FQGNSA. Trimming left V 0 bases short and J 6 bases short, with 14 bases between. The CDR3 runs 16 residues. CDR3 nucleotides: TGTGCCAGCAGCTTAGCAGGGGACCCCGGGGCCGGGGAGCTGTTTTTT. Its translation: CASSLAGDPGAGELFF.

The chain links TRBV12-3 or TRBV12-4 to TRBJ2-7; D is possibly TRBD1 (5 bases). The CDR3 runs to 14 residues. V lost 6 bases and J lost 6, with 18 bases in between. CDR3 nucleotides: TGTGCCAGCAGCCAAGGCAGGGCCGACGGCGAGCAGTACTTC. Protein: CASSQGRADGEQYF.

The chain carries TRBV6-1 and TRBJ1-2; D is possibly TRBD1 (6 bases). V was cut by 0 bases and J by 4 bases, with 9 bases left in between. CDR1 and CDR2 from the germline V gene are MNHNS and SASEGT. This CDR3 is 14 amino acids long. The DNA of the CDR3 is TGTGCCAGCAGTGAAGCGGCGGGGGCCTATGGCTACACCTTC. Translated: CASSEAAGAYGYTF.

As regards this clonotype: A single base separates this from a much larger clone, so it may be a read error. This chain links TRBV7-2 with TRBJ2-3; D call uncertain. This CDR3 has 15 residues. Germline V CDR1 and CDR2: SGHTA, FQGNSA. This chain's CDR3 is CASSSRVPSIDTQYF. The CDR3 DNA sequence: TGTGCCAGCAGCAGCCGGGTTCCAAGCATAGATACGCAGTATTTT.

This clonotype showed up many times. V and J are TRBV4-3 and TRBJ2-5, with TRBD1 matching 7 bases. This CDR3 spans 14 amino acids. V shed 4 bases, J shed 3 bases, and the junction held 5 bases outside the gene matches. Germline V gives CDR1 LGHNA, CDR2 YSLEER. DNA for the CDR3: TGCGCCAGCAGCCGCAGGACAGGAAAAGAGACCCAGTACTTC. This sequence encodes CASSRRTGKETQYF.

This clonotype has at least ten counts. The V gene is TRBV11-2, the J gene TRBJ2-2, with D perhaps assigned TRBD1 or TRBD2 (5 bases each). Germline CDR1 reads SGHAT; CDR2 reads FQNNGV. The CDR3 is 16 amino acids. Trimming took 5 bases from V and 7 from J, leaving 20 bases between them. The CDR3 loop is CASSPPLWGRIGELFF. CDR3 DNA sequence: TGTGCCAGCAGCCCCCCTTTGTGGGGGAGAATCGGGGAGCTGTTTTTT.

This clonotype was counted only a few times. The chain uses TRBV20-1 and TRBJ2-1; D may correspond to TRBD1 or TRBD2 (6 bases each). Trimming removed 4 bases at V and 12 bases at J, with 22 bases between. This CDR3 is 14 amino acids long. Per the germline V gene, CDR1 is DFQATT and CDR2 is SNEGSKA (reference sequence). The CDR3 DNA reads as TGCAGTGCTAACCCCAGTGGGGGGCGCAGTGGGCAGTTCTTC. It specifies CSANPSGGRSGQFF.

This chain links TRBV4-3 with TRBJ2-5; 7 nucleotides line up with TRBD2. CDR1 LGHNA and CDR2 YSLEER come from the germline V gene. This CDR3 comprises 15 residues. V dropped 0 bases and J dropped 7; count of bases not matched to a gene: 8. CDR3 coding DNA: TGCGCCAGCAGCCAAGAAGTAGGGAGGGCGGTGACCCAGTACTTC. As protein: CASSQEVGRAVTQYF.

V gene TRBV29-1 combines with J gene TRBJ2-2; D gene uncertain. The V gene lost 5 bases and the J gene lost 1 base, with 8 bases spanning the gap. The germline V gene encodes CDR1 SQVTM and CDR2 ANQGSEA. The CDR3 loop spans 13 amino acids. CDR3 residues: CSVRSGNTGELFF. The CDR3 DNA reads as TGCAGCGTTAGGTCAGGGAACACCGGGGAGCTGTTTTTT.

This clonotype was observed a few times. The rearrangement uses TRBV20-1 and TRBJ2-3, with D possibly matching TRBD2 (5 bases). V lost 3 bases and J lost 2, with 6 bases in between. Germline CDR1 reads DFQATT; CDR2 reads SNEGSKA (reference sequence). The CDR3 runs 12 residues. Here the CDR3 reads CSARRVTDTQYF. In DNA, the CDR3 is TGCAGTGCTAGGCGGGTCACAGATACGCAGTATTTT.

V usage is TRBV6-5 and J usage is TRBJ1-6; weak D call: TRBD1 (6 bases). This CDR3 has 15 residues. CDR1 is MNHEY, CDR2 SVGAGI, per germline. Trimming removed 5 bases at V and 7 bases at J, with 15 bases between. CDR3 residues: CASSNGQLENSPLHF. The CDR3 nucleotides are TGTGCCAGCAGTAACGGACAGCTGGAGAATTCACCCCTCCACTTT.

This clonotype was counted ten times or more. The rearrangement uses TRBV6-2 or TRBV6-3 and TRBJ2-1; 7 nucleotides align to TRBD2. The CDR3 contains 13 residues. Trimming took 5 bases from V and 7 from J; bases not matched to a gene: 5. Germline lookup yields CDR1 MNHEY and CDR2 SVGEGT. The CDR3 coding sequence is TGTGCCAGCAGTCCACTAGCGTCGAATGAGCAGTTCTTC. Residues: CASSPLASNEQFF.

This sequence joins TRBV20-1 and TRBJ1-5; unclear D gene. The CDR3 covers 14 residues. Between the trimmed V and J ends, which lost 0 bases and 4 bases, there was a span of 10 bases. Germline V CDR1 and CDR2: DFQATT, SNEGSKA (reference sequence). The CDR3: CSAREVGPNQPQHF. The CDR3 DNA is TGCAGTGCTAGAGAGGTCGGCCCAAATCAGCCCCAGCATTTT.

In regard to this clonotype: One end of the junction does not line up with germline, which may come from a read error. This sequence joins TRBV7-2 and TRBJ1-5; no clear D gene. The germline V gene encodes CDR1 SGHTA and CDR2 FQGNSA. The CDR3 loop spans 14 amino acids. CDR3 protein: CASSLAPQNQTQHF. CDR3 in DNA: TGTGCCAGCAGCTTAGCACCCCAGAATCAGACCCAGCATTTT.

This clonotype was recorded a few times. This sequence joins TRBV18 and TRBJ1-5; no firm D call. CDR1 and CDR2 (germline): KGHSH, LQKENI. V was shortened by 6 bases and J by 8 bases, with 29 bases between the two germline ends. The CDR3 contains 18 residues. CDR3 in amino acids: CASSHFGFETGLIKPQHF. In DNA form, the CDR3 reads TGTGCCAGCTCCCATTTTGGCTTCGAGACGGGGTTAATCAAGCCCCAGCATTTT.

The sample holds a few counts of this clonotype. This chain connects TRBV28 to TRBJ1-1; 10 bases are shared with TRBD1. CDR3 size: 14 residues. V lost 2 bases, J lost 7 bases, and 4 bases stayed unmatched. Germline V gives CDR1 MDHEN, CDR2 SYDVKM. CDR3 in amino acids: CASSLDRGRGEAFF. CDR3 coding DNA: TGTGCCAGCAGTTTAGACAGGGGGCGGGGTGAAGCTTTCTTT.

The rearrangement joins TRBV29-1 to TRBJ2-4, with D perhaps matching TRBD1 (6 bases). Deletions cut 5 bases from V and 13 bases from J, with 21 bases between. The V gene's germline CDR1 is SQVTM and CDR2 ANQGSEA. The CDR3 extends over 13 amino acids. CDR3 protein: CSVKGSGTGLQYF. The CDR3 DNA follows: TGCAGCGTTAAAGGAAGCGGCACAGGGTTGCAGTACTTC.

The CDR3 coding sequence is TGCAGCGTGTCCGGACCACAGGGCTCCTACGAGCAGTACTTC. As protein: CSVSGPQGSYEQYF. The chain has TRBV29-1 and TRBJ2-7, with D perhaps TRBD1 (6 bases). This CDR3 comprises 14 residues. Germline CDR1 is SQVTM and CDR2 is ANQGSEA. V was trimmed by 6 bases and J by 0 bases, leaving 15 bases between them.

The rearrangement links TRBV11-1 to TRBJ2-1; TRBD2 might be the D (5 bases). The CDR3 is made up of 13 amino acids. Germline values: CDR1 SGHAT, CDR2 FQDESV (reference sequence). The V end was cut by 5 bases, the J end by 7 bases, with 12 bases between. The CDR3 nucleotides are TGTGCCAGCAGCCCCGAACGGGGAAATGAGCAGTTCTTC. It specifies CASSPERGNEQFF.

V gene TRBV20-1 combines with J gene TRBJ2-1; 9 bases match TRBD2. CDR1 is DFQATT and CDR2 is SNEGSKA in the germline V gene (reference sequence). The CDR3 loop spans 14 amino acids. The ends lost 4 bases at V and 6 bases at J; junction bases unmatched: 7. The CDR3 protein is CSATDPLAGNEQFF. In nucleotides, the CDR3 is TGCAGTGCTACTGACCCACTAGCGGGCAATGAGCAGTTCTTC.

This clonotype has just a few counts. This rearrangement joins TRBV19 to TRBJ2-1, with 9 nucleotides matching TRBD2. Germline trimming cut 2 bases from V and 5 bases from J; bases unmatched to any gene: 10. Looked up from germline, CDR1 is LNHDA and CDR2 is SQIVND (reference sequence). CDR3 size: 17 residues. In DNA, the CDR3 is TGTGCCAGTAGTATATCCCGCTTTGTAGCGGGGGACAATGAGCAGTTCTTC. Amino acid sequence: CASSISRFVAGDNEQFF. Combining the CDR3 with reference TRBV19 and TRBJ2-1 gives the whole variable domain DGGITQSPKYLFRKEGQNVTLSCEQNLNHDAMYWYRQDPGQGLRLIYYSQIVNDFQKGDIAEGYSVSREKKESFPLTVTSAQKNPTAFYLCASSISRFVAGDNEQFFGPGTRLTVL.

The rearrangement joins TRBV7-8 to TRBJ2-1; 9 bases fit TRBD2. The junction had 13 bases not matched to a gene; V was cut back by 0 bases and J by 7 bases. The length of the CDR3 is 18 residues. Germline assignment: CDR1 SGHVS and CDR2 FQNEAQ. The CDR3 protein is CASSLASVGLAGLNEQFF. DNA of the CDR3: TGTGCCAGCAGCTTAGCGAGTGTTGGGCTAGCGGGATTGAATGAGCAGTTCTTC.

This clonotype was seen only a few times. The genes are TRBV11-2 and TRBJ2-7; TRBD2 matches 7 bases. J was trimmed by 4 bases and V by 5 bases; bases with no gene match: 11. The germline gives CDR1 SGHAT, CDR2 FQNNGV. There are 15 residues in the CDR3. This CDR3 reads CASSVNPSGFYEQYF. For the CDR3, the DNA is TGTGCCAGCAGCGTCAACCCTAGCGGATTTTACGAGCAGTACTTC.

This chain uses TRBV7-2 with TRBJ2-6, with D unresolved. V lost 1 base to trimming and J lost 0 bases, with 10 bases between them. Germline CDR1 reads SGHTA; CDR2 reads FQGNSA. The CDR3 is 17 amino acids. CDR3 DNA: TGTGCCAGCAGCTTAGTAGCCTCGTTCTCTGGGGCCAACGTCCTGACTTTC. This gives the protein CASSLVASFSGANVLTF.

In its sample, this clonotype was seen a few times. The rearrangement links TRBV6-5 to TRBJ2-5, with D perhaps matching TRBD2 (7 bases). V was cut by 0 bases and J by 5 bases, with 16 bases left in between. CDR1 and CDR2 (germline): MNHEY, SVGAGI. The CDR3 sequence is 16 residues long. CDR3 sequence: CASSYSIGGLRETQYF. The CDR3 DNA sequence: TGTGCCAGCAGTTACTCGATCGGGGGGCTGAGGGAGACCCAGTACTTC.

The rearrangement links TRBV3-1 to TRBJ2-2, with 12 bases matching TRBD2. The CDR3 length is 18 residues. CDR1 and CDR2 (germline): LGHDT, YNNKEL (reference sequence). V shed 0 bases, J shed 4 bases, and the junction held 6 bases outside the gene matches. In DNA form, the CDR3 reads TGTGCCAGCAGCCAAGAATTGCTAGCGGGAGGGCGCACCGGGGAGCTGTTTTTT. Protein sequence: CASSQELLAGGRTGELFF.